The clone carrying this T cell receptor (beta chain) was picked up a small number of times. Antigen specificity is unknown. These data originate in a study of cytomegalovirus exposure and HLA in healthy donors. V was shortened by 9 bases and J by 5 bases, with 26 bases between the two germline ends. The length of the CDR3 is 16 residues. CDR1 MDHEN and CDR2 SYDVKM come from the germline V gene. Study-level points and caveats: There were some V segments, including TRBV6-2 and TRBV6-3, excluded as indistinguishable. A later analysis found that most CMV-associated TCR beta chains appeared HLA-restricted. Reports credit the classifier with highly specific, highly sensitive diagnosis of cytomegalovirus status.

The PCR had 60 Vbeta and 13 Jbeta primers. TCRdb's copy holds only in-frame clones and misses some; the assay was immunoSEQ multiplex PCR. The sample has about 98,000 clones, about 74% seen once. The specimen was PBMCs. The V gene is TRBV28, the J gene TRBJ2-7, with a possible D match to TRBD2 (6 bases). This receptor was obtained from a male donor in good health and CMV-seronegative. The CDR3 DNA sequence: TGTGCCAGTAGCGGCCGACAGTGGGGAGTGGTTAACGAGCAGTACTTC. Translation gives CASSGRQWGVVNEQYF. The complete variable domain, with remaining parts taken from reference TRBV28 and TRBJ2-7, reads DVKVTQSSRYLVKRTGEKVFLECVQDMDHENMFWYRQDPGLGLRLIYFSYDVKMKEKGDIPEGYSVSREKKERFSLILESASTNQTSMYLCASSGRQWGVVNEQYFGPGTRLTVT.